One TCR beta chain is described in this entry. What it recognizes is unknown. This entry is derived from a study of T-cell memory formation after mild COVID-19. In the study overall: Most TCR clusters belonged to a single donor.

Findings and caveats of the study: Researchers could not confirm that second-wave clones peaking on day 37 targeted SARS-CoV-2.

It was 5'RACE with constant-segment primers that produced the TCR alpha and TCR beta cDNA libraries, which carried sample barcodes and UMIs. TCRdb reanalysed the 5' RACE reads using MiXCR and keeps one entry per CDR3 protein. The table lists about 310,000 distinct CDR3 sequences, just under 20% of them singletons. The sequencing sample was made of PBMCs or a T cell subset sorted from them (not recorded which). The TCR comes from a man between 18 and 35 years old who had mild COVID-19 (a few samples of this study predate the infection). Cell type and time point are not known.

CDR3 nucleotides: TGTGCCAGCAGCTTTAGCGGGGGGATCTCCTACAATGAGCAGTTCTTC. Translated: CASSFSGGISYNEQFF. The rearrangement uses TRBV11-2 and TRBJ2-1, with TRBD2 matching over 10 bases. CDR3 length: 16 residues. J gave up 0 bases and V 3 bases, and 2 bases lay outside the gene matches. Germline-derived CDR1 and CDR2 are SGHAT and FQNNGV.